This T cell receptor (beta chain) was captured in a study of regulatory T cells in long-lasting Graves disease. Turning to the study itself: Less than 3 months of antithyroid drugs had been taken by newly diagnosed Graves' patients. Notes on the study in general: The number of shared public clonotypes was higher in persistent patients (around 2,500) than new patients (under 1,000).

CDR3 regions were amplified by Arm-PCR using iRepertoire HTBI primers to build TCR beta libraries. TCRdb analysed the multiplex PCR reads with MiXCR anew, one entry per CDR3 protein. The sample carries hundreds of thousands of distinct CDR3 sequences, less than 20% recorded once. This clonotype appeared many times. Its antigen is not known. The time point was: newly diagnosed GD, antithyroid drugs for less than 3 months. Preparation of the TCR library used RNA extracted from PBMCs. Patients of an endocrinology department in Xi'an, China, were included. The TCR originated in a female donor with Graves disease. Sequenced here: peripheral blood mononuclear cells (PBMCs), sampled at new diagnosis, from a patient treated with antithyroid drugs.

The CDR3 sequence is CASSLGGYGEAFF. In nucleotides, the CDR3 is TGTGCCAGCAGTTTAGGCGGATATGGTGAAGCTTTCTTT. The V and J genes are TRBV28 and TRBJ1-1; no reliable D call. CDR3 length: 13 amino acids. The V gene lost 2 bases and the J gene lost 7 bases, with 11 bases spanning the gap. Germline CDR1 and CDR2: MDHEN and SYDVKM.